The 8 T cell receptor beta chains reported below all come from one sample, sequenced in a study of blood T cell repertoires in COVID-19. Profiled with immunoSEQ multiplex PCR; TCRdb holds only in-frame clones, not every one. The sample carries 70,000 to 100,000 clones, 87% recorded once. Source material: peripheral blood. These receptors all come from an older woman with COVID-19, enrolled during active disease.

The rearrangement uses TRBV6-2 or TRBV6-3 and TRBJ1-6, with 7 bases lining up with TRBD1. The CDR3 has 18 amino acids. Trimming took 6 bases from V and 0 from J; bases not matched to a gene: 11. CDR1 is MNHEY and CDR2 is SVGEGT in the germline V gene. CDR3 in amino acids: CASSRRQGRGSYNSPLHF. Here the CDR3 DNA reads TGTGCCAGCAGCCGCCGACAGGGAAGGGGCTCCTATAATTCACCCCTCCACTTT.

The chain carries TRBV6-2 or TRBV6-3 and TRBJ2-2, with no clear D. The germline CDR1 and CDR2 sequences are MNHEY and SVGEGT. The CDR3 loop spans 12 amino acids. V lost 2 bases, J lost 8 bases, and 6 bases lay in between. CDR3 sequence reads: CASSYPSGELFF. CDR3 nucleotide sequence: TGTGCCAGCAGTTACCCGTCGGGGGAGCTGTTTTTT.

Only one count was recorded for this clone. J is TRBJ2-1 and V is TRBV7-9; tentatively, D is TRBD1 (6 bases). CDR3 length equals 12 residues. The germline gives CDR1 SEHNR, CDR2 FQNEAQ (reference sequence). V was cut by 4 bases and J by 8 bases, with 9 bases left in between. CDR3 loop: CASSSQGDEQFF. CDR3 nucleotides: TGTGCCAGCAGCTCACAGGGCGATGAGCAGTTCTTC.

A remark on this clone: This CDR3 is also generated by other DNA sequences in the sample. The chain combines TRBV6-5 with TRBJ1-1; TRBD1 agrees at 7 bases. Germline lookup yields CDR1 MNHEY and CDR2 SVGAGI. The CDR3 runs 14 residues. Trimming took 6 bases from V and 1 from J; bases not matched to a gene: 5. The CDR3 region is CASRRTGTNTEAFF. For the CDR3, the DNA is TGTGCCAGCAGAAGGACAGGCACGAACACTGAAGCTTTCTTT.

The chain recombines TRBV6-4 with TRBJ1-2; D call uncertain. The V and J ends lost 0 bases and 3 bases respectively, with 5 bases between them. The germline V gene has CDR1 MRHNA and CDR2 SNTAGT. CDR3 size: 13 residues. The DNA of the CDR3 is TGTGCCAGCAGTGACTCCCGGTACTATGGCTACACCTTC. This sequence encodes CASSDSRYYGYTF.

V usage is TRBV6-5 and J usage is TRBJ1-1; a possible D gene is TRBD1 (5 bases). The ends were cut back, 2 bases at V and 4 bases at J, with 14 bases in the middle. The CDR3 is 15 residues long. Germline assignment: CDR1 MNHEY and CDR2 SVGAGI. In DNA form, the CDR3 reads TGTGCCAGCAGTTACGGGGGGGAGGCGGCCACTGAAGCTTTCTTT. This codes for CASSYGGEAATEAFF.

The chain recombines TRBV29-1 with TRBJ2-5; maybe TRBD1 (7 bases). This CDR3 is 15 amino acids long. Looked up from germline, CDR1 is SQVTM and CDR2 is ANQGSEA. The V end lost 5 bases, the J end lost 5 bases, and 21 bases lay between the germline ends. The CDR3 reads CSVNTAAGQPETQYF. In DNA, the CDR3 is TGCAGCGTTAACACCGCGGCGGGACAGCCCGAGACCCAGTACTTC.

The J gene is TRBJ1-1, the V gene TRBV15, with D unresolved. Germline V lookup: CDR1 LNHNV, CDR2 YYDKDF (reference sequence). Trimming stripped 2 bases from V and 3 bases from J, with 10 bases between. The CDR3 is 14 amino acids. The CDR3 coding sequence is TGTGCCACCAGCAGATCCTTTCCCGACACTGAAGCTTTCTTT. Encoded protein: CATSRSFPDTEAFF.